The T cell receptor beta chain described here comes from a study of CD8 T cells in ankylosing spondylitis. This clonotype was detected ten times or more. Antigen unknown. TCRdb itself ran the 5' RACE reads through MiXCR, one entry per CDR3 protein. The sample contains about 800,000 distinct CDR3 sequences, 10% to 15% of which appear only once. Study-level results: According to the report, clones linked to the disease were significantly enriched in matched synovial fluid samples taken from ankylosing spondylitis patients. A TCR beta motif of under ten highly homologous variants seemed to mark ankylosing spondylitis blood.

The CDR3 is 14 amino acids. V was cut by 6 bases and J by 2 bases, with 13 bases left in between. The germline CDR1 and CDR2 sequences are DFQATT and SNEGSKA (reference sequence). The origin of this receptor is a male donor with ankylosing spondylitis. V and J are TRBV20-1 and TRBJ2-2; D remains unclear. The sample consisted of blood, either unsorted or a sorted T cell fraction (not recorded which). The CDR3 sequence is CSATPASNTGELFF. Written as DNA, the CDR3 is TGCAGTGCCACACCGGCATCTAACACCGGGGAGCTGTTTTTT.